This T cell receptor beta chain was sequenced for a study of T cells in Graves' hyperthyroidism and ophthalmopathy. Template material for amplifying TCR beta CDR3 regions consisted of RNA transcripts. TCR CDR3 underwent first-round RT-PCR with the HTBI primer set. TCRdb re-analysed the multiplex PCR reads in MiXCR, keeping a single row per CDR3 protein. The data contain roughly 630,000 distinct CDR3 sequences, less than 20% of them singletons. V lost 0 bases to trimming and J lost 5 bases, with 11 bases between them. Germline V gene sequence: CDR1 LGHNT, CDR2 FRNRAP. The CDR3 contains 15 residues. In this sample, this clonotype turned up many times.

This TCR derives from a woman in her 30s with Graves' hyperthyroidism. The sequenced material came from blood. The chain recombines TRBV12-5 with TRBJ2-1; D gene ambiguous. The CDR3 coding sequence is TGTGCTAGTGGTTTGGTATTTGGACCCAACAATGAGCAGTTCTTC. This gives the protein CASGLVFGPNNEQFF.